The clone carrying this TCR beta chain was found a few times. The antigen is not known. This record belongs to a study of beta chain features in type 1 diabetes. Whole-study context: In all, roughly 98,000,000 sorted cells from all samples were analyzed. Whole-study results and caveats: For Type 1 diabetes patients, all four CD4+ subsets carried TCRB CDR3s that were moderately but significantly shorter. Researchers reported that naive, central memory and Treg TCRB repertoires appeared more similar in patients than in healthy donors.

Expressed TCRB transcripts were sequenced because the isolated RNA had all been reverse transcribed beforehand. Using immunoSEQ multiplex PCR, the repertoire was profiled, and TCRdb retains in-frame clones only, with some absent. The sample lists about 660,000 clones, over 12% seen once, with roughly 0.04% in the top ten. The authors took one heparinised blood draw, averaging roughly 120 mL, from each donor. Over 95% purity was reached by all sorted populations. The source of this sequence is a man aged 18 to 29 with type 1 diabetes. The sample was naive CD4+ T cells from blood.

The chain's CDR3 is CASSLGPTSGRSADTQYF. In DNA form, the CDR3 reads TGCGCCAGCAGCTTGGGTCCCACTAGCGGGAGGTCCGCAGATACGCAGTATTTT. This rearrangement joins TRBV5-1 to TRBJ2-3; 12 nucleotides line up with TRBD2. Germline assignment: CDR1 SGHRS and CDR2 YFSETQ. The CDR3 has 18 amino acids. The V gene end was trimmed by 0 bases and the J gene end by 4 bases; junction bases not matched to a gene: 9.